Described below is a single TCR beta chain sequence and its context. Antigen unknown. This sample was included in a study of shared clonotypes between healthy human individuals. The CDR3 has 15 amino acids. Germline CDR1 SSHAT, CDR2 FNYEAQ (reference sequence). The V end lost 5 bases, the J end lost 2 bases, and 15 bases lay between the germline ends. The input for sorted-subset replicate PCRs was 200 ng DNA, approximately 30,000 T cell genomes. Libraries were prepared by immunoSEQ multiplex PCR; TCRdb keeps only in-frame clonotypes and omits some of them. The table has about 1.1 million clones, 75% to 80% seen once; the top ten hold approximately 0.5%. Study results and limitations: Memory subsets had estimated richness that was generally smaller than that of naive subsets. Investigators expected sequencing depth to affect clonotype sharing among donors. A handful of donors shared about 5% of their naive CD4 clonotypes.

The rearrangement uses TRBV7-7 and TRBJ2-5; D ambiguous. The specimen was memory CD4+ T cells from PBMCs. Documented subset: CD45RA-negative fraction. The receptor's source is a man aged 18 to 35 in good health. Some clones in this sample may be carry-over from other donors' samples. The CDR3 is CASSPAGGAQETQYF. CDR3 coding DNA: TGTGCCAGCAGCCCCGCCGGTGGTGCACAAGAGACCCAGTACTTC.